What follows is one T cell receptor beta chain and its context. The antigen remains undetermined. TCRdb re-derived calls from the 5' RACE reads in MiXCR, one entry per CDR3 protein. The sample has about 160,000 distinct CDR3 sequences, approximately 9% seen once. The entry originates in a study of CD8 T cells in ankylosing spondylitis. Study-wide findings and caveats: Seemingly distinctive of ankylosing spondylitis blood was a TCR beta motif formed by eight highly homologous variants.

This sequence was found in a female donor with ankylosing spondylitis or in good health (not recorded which). Sequenced material: blood, either unsorted or a sorted T cell fraction (not recorded which).

CDR3 sequence reads: CAISELAEAYNEQFF. For the CDR3, the DNA is TGTGCCATCAGTGAACTAGCGGAGGCCTACAATGAGCAGTTCTTC. This chain joins TRBV10-3 and TRBJ2-1; 8 bases map to TRBD2. Germline V gene data show CDR1 as ENHRY and CDR2 as SYGVKD. This CDR3 is 15 amino acids long. After removal of 3 bases from V and 2 bases from J, the junction contained 3 bases not matched to a gene.